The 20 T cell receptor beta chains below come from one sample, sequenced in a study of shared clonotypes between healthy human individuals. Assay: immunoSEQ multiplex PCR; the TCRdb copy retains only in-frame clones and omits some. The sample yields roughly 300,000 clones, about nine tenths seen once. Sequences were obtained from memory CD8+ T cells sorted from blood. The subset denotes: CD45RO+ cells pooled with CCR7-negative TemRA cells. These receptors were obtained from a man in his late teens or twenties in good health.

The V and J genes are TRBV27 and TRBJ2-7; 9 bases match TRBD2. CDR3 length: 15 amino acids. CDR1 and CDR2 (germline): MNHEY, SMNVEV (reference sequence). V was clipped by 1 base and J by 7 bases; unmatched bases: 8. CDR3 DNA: TGTGCCAGCAGTTTATTTAGCGGGAGTGTGGGGGAGCAGTACTTC. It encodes CASSLFSGSVGEQYF.

This CDR3 is CASSESGLAGDEQFF. CDR3 nucleotide sequence: TGCGCCAGCAGTGAGTCTGGGCTAGCGGGAGATGAGCAGTTCTTC. The chain links TRBV10-1 to TRBJ2-1, with 10 bases fitting TRBD2. Losses at the gene ends were 0 bases for V and 8 bases for J; bases not matched to a gene: 4. The CDR3 spans 15 residues. Looked up from germline, CDR1 is WNHNN and CDR2 is SYGVQD (reference sequence).

This chain's CDR3 is CASSLVKQGFFKQYF. DNA for the CDR3: TGTGCCAGCAGCTTAGTCAAACAGGGATTCTTTAAGCAGTACTTC. The chain carries TRBV11-2 and TRBJ2-7, with D maybe TRBD1 (6 bases). V was trimmed by 1 base and J by 8 bases, leaving 18 bases between them. This CDR3 comprises 15 residues. Germline V gene sequence: CDR1 SGHAT, CDR2 FQNNGV.

CDR3 nucleotide sequence: TGTGCCAGCACGGACAGGGGATCCTACGAGCAGTACTTC. Residues: CASTDRGSYEQYF. The J gene is TRBJ2-7, the V gene TRBV6-1, with 9 nucleotides matching TRBD1. CDR1 and CDR2 from the germline V gene are MNHNS and SASEGT. Losses at the gene ends were 7 bases for V and 1 base for J; bases not matched to a gene: 2. The CDR3 is made up of 13 amino acids.

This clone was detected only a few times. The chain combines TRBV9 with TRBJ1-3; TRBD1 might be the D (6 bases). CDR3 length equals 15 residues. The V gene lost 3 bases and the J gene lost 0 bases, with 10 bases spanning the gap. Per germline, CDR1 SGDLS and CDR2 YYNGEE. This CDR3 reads CASSDDRNSGNTIYF. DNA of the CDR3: TGTGCCAGCAGCGACGACAGGAACTCTGGAAACACCATATATTTT. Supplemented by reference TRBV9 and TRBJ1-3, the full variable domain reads DSGVTQTPKHLITATGQRVTLRCSPRSGDLSVYWYQQSLDQGLQFLIQYYNGEERAKGNILERFSAQQFPDLHSELNLSSLELGDSALYFCASSDDRNSGNTIYFGEGSWLTVV.

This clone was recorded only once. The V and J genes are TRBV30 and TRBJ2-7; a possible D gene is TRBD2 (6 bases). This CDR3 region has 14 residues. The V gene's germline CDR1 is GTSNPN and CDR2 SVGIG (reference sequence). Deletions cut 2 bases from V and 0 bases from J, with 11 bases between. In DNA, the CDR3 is TGTGCCTGGAGTTGGGAGGACACCTCCTACGAGCAGTACTTC. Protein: CAWSWEDTSYEQYF.

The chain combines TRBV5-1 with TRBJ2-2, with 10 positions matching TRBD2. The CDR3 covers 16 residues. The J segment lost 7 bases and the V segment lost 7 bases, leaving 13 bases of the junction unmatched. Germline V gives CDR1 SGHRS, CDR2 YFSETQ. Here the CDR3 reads CASLGGLAGAVGELFF. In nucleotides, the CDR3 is TGCGCCAGCCTCGGCGGGCTAGCGGGAGCCGTCGGGGAGCTGTTTTTT. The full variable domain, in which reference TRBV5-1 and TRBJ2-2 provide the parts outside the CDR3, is KAGVTQTPRYLIKTRGQQVTLSCSPISGHRSVSWYQQTPGQGLQFLFEYFSETQRNKGNFPGRFSGRQFSNSRSEMNVSTLELGDSALYLCASLGGLAGAVGELFFGEGSRLTVL.

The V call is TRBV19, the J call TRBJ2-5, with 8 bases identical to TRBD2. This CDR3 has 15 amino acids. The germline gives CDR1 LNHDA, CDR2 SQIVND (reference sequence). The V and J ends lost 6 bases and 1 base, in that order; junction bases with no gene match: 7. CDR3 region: CASRPGGGGQETQYF. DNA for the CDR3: TGTGCCAGTAGGCCCGGGGGGGGAGGCCAAGAGACCCAGTACTTC.

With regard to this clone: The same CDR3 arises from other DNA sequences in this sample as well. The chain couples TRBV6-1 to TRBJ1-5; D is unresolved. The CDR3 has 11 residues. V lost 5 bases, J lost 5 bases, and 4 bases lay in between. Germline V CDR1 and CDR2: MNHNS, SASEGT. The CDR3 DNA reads TGTGCCAGCAGTTCACATCAGCCCCAGCATTTT. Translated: CASSSHQPQHF.

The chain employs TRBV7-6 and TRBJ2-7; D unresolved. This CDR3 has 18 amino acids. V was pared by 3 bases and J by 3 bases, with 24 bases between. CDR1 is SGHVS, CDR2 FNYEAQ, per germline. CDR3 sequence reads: CASSFRKGVHLGYYEQYF. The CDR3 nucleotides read TGTGCCAGCAGCTTTCGTAAAGGAGTCCACCTGGGTTACTACGAGCAGTACTTC.

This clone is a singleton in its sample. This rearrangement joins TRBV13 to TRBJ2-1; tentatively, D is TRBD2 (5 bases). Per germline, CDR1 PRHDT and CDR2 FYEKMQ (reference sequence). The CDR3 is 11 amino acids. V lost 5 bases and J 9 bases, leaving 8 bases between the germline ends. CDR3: CASSTEGEQFF. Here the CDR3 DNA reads TGTGCCAGCAGCACCGAGGGTGAGCAGTTCTTC.

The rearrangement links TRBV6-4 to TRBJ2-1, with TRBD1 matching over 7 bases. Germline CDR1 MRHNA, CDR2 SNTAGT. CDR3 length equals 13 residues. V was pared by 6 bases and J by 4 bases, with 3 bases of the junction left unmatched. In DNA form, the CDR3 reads TGTGCCAGCAGCCAGGACAGGTACAATGAGCAGTTCTTC. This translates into CASSQDRYNEQFF.

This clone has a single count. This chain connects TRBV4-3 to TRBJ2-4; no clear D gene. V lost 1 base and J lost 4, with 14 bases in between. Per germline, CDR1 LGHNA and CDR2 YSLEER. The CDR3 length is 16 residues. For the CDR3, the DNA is TGCGCCAGCAGCCAAGGGAACGCACGATATAAAAACATTCAGTACTTC. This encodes CASSQGNARYKNIQYF.

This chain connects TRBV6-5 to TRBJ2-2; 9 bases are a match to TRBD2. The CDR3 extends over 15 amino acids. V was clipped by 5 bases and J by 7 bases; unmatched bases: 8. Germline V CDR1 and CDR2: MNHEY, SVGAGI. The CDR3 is CASSHTRLAVGELFF. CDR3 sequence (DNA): TGTGCCAGCAGTCACACCCGACTAGCGGTCGGGGAGCTGTTTTTT.

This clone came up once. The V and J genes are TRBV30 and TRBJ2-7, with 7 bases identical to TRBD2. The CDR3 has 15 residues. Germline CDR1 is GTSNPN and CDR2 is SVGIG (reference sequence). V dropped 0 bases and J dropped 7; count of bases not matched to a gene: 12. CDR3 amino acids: CAWSVTREELGEQYF. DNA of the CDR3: TGTGCCTGGAGTGTAACCCGGGAGGAACTGGGTGAGCAGTACTTC.

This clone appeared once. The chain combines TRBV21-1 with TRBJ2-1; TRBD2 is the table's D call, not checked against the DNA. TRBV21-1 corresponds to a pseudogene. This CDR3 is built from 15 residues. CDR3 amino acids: CASSKEAGVGNEQFF. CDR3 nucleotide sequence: TGTGCCAGCAGCAAAGAAGCGGGAGTAGGCAATGAGCAGTTCTTC.

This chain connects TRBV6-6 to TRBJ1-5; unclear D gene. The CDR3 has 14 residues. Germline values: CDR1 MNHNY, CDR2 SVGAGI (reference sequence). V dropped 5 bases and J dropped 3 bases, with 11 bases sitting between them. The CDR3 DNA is TGTGCCAGCAGTCGGACGGATTTCAATCAGCCCCAGCATTTT. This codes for CASSRTDFNQPQHF.

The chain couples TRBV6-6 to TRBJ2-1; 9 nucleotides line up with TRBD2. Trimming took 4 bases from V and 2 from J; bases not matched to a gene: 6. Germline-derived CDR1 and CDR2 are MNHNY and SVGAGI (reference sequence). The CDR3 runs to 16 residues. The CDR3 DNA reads TGTGCCAGCAGTTCGTCGGGCGGGAGGGCCTACAATGAGCAGTTCTTC. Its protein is CASSSSGGRAYNEQFF.

The chain's CDR3 is CASSLGWLTGGNEQYF. For the CDR3, the DNA is TGCGCCAGCAGCTTGGGCTGGTTGACAGGCGGGAACGAGCAGTACTTC. V and J are TRBV5-1 and TRBJ2-7; D assignment may be TRBD1 or TRBD2 (6 bases each). V lost 0 bases, J lost 5 bases, and 18 bases lay in between. The CDR3 consists of 16 residues. Germline V CDR1 and CDR2: SGHRS, YFSETQ.

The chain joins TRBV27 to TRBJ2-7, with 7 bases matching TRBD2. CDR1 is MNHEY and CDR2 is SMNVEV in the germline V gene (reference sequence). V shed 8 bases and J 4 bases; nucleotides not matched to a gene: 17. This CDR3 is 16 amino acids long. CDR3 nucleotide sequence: TGTGCCAGCCAAGGGTCATGGGCGGGGGACCCATACGAGCAGTACTTC. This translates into CASQGSWAGDPYEQYF.